This TCR beta chain was profiled in a study of graft-versus-host responses after intestinal transplantation. This CDR3 has 14 residues. Germline V gene lookup returns CDR1 SNHLY and CDR2 FYNNEI. Trimming stripped 2 bases from V and 4 bases from J, with 9 bases between. Profiling relied on immunoSEQ multiplex PCR, and the TCRdb table lists in-frame clones only, not all of them. Among over 100,000 clones listed, approximately 94% were seen once. This clone has just a few counts. The antigen remains undetermined. The chain uses TRBV2 and TRBJ1-5; D gene ambiguous. The source of this sequence is a human donor who was the organ donor for an intestinal transplant. This material consisted of unstimulated CD4+ T cells sorted from spleen or lymph node cells, taken before transplant. The CDR3 loop reads CASSEILGNQPQHF. CDR3 DNA sequence: TGTGCCAGCAGTGAAATCTTGGGGAATCAGCCCCAGCATTTT.